Detailed here is one TCR beta chain. The antigen is unknown. Deletions cut 4 bases from V and 0 bases from J, with 22 bases between. This CDR3 is 18 amino acids long. Germline-derived CDR1 and CDR2 are LNHDA and SQIVND (reference sequence). This sample was included in a study of T cells in localized non-small cell lung cancer. Study-wide points: Adjacent lung tissue had a median 57 of the top 100 clones found in the tumor. Exceeding tumor, uninvolved adjacent lung had the highest T cell clonality. Those with higher blood T cell density had longer overall survival.

Sequencing used immunoSEQ multiplex PCR; TCRdb keeps in-frame clones, though not all of them. The table has some 25,000 clones, over 75% seen once. The clonotype comes from a man aged 35 to 69 with stage II lung adenocarcinoma. This sample comprised PBMCs, obtained before any cancer treatment. The rearrangement joins TRBV19 to TRBJ2-7; tentative D call: TRBD2 (5 bases). CDR3 sequence: CASSTTTLGGRLSYEQYF. The CDR3, as DNA: TGTGCCAGTAGTACTACGACCTTAGGAGGCCGACTCTCCTACGAGCAGTACTTC.